This passage covers 3 T cell receptor beta chains from one sample sequenced in a study of T cells after yellow fever vaccination. One entry per CDR3 protein results from TCRdb running MiXCR on the 5' RACE reads. The data show roughly 340,000 distinct CDR3 sequences, with about 8.7% seen just once and roughly 18% held by the top ten. The starting material was PBMCs, obtained on the day of the first yellow fever vaccination. Receptor source: a man younger than 35 who received the YFV17D yellow fever vaccine.

Many counts were recorded for this clonotype. The V call is TRBV18, the J call TRBJ2-5; D unresolved. V shed 0 bases and J shed 5 bases, with 7 bases lying between them. The CDR3 contains 13 residues. The germline V gene encodes CDR1 KGHSH and CDR2 LQKENI. The CDR3 DNA reads TGTGCCAGCTCACCACCTAGCTTGGAGACCCAGTACTTC. Translated, it gives CASSPPSLETQYF.

This clonotype was observed a few times. The chain couples TRBV5-1 to TRBJ2-7, with TRBD1 identical over 9 bases. V lost 4 bases, J lost 3 bases, and 5 bases stayed unmatched. Germline V lookup: CDR1 SGHRS, CDR2 YFSETQ. This CDR3 contains 14 residues. The CDR3: CASSGLTGGYEQYF. CDR3 sequence (DNA): TGCGCCAGCAGCGGACTGACAGGGGGCTACGAGCAGTACTTC.

This clonotype was counted between two and nine times. The rearrangement joins TRBV24-1 to TRBJ2-1; 9 bases are shared with TRBD2. With V trimmed by 4 bases and J by 9 bases, 18 bases remained unmatched. This CDR3 spans 18 amino acids. CDR1 KGHDR and CDR2 SFDVKD come from the germline V gene. CDR3 region: CATSDATPGRGGHGEQFF. In nucleotides, the CDR3 is TGTGCCACCAGTGACGCTACCCCGGGGCGGGGGGGCCACGGTGAGCAGTTCTTC.